This T cell receptor (beta chain) was captured by sequencing in a study of shared clonotypes between healthy human individuals. The CDR3 runs 17 residues. The J segment lost 5 bases and the V segment lost 0 bases, leaving 9 bases of the junction unmatched. Germline CDR1 and CDR2: MGHRA and YSYEKL. Splitting of CD4+ cells produced CD45RA+ naive and CD45RA-negative memory subsets. Each PCR replicate from the sorted subsets contained about 200 ng DNA, which is 25,000 to 30,000 T cell genomes. Clones were sequenced by immunoSEQ multiplex PCR, and TCRdb holds only the in-frame ones, with some missing. The sample has 550,000 to 850,000 clones; 55% to 80% are singletons.

V is TRBV4-1 and J is TRBJ2-5; the match to TRBD2 covers 10 bases. The origin of this receptor is a woman in her 30s in good health. Sequenced sample: memory CD4+ T cells sorted from blood. Subset reported: CD45RA-negative fraction. As DNA, the CDR3 is TGCGCCAGCAGCCAAGATGCGATAGCGGGAGGCGGGGAGACCCAGTACTTC. The encoded protein is CASSQDAIAGGGETQYF.